This T cell receptor (beta chain) emerged from a study of blood T cell repertoires in COVID-19. Method: immunoSEQ multiplex PCR; TCRdb's copy keeps in-frame clones and lacks some. The sample gives roughly 30,000 clones, approximately 91% of which show up once; 3.7% is in the top ten. This CDR3 is 15 amino acids long. The V gene's germline CDR1 is SGHAT and CDR2 FQNNGV. V lost 5 bases and J lost 6, with 17 bases in between. The rearrangement links TRBV11-2 to TRBJ2-1; perhaps TRBD1 as D (5 bases). This TCR was sampled from a man in his fifties or sixties with acute or convalescent COVID-19. Sequencing was carried out using peripheral blood. The CDR3 sequence is CASSGAGTVGNEQFF. The CDR3 bases are TGTGCCAGCAGCGGGGCAGGAACCGTGGGCAATGAGCAGTTCTTC. Filled out from reference TRBV11-2 and TRBJ2-1, the complete variable domain reads EAGVAQSPRYKIIEKRQSVAFWCNPISGHATLYWYQQILGQGPKLLIQFQNNGVVDDSQLPKDRFSAERLKGVDSTLKIQPAKLEDSAVYLCASSGAGTVGNEQFFGPGTRLTVL.